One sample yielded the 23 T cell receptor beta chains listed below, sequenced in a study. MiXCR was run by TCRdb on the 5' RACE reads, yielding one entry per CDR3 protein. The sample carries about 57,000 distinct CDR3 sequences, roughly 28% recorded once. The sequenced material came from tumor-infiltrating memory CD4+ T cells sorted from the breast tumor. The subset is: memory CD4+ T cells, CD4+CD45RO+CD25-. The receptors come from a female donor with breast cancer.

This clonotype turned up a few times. The CDR3 region is CSASGRRDTQYF. CDR3 nucleotides: TGCAGTGCTAGCGGGAGAAGAGATACGCAGTATTTT. The chain carries TRBV20-1 and TRBJ2-3; the D gene is possibly TRBD2 (6 bases). The germline gives CDR1 DFQATT, CDR2 SNEGSKA (reference sequence). Between the trimmed V and J ends, which lost 3 bases and 5 bases, there was a span of 9 bases. The CDR3 contains 12 residues.

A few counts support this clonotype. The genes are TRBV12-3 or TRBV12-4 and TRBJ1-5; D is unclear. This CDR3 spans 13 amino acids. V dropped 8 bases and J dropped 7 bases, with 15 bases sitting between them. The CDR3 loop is CASSEAGNQPQHF. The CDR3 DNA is TGTGCCAGCTCCGAGGCCGGGAACCAGCCCCAGCATTTT.

CDR3 residues: CASRPPATGHTEAFF. The CDR3 DNA is TGTGCCAGCAGACCGCCGGCGACGGGACACACTGAAGCTTTCTTT. The chain links TRBV6-6 to TRBJ1-1; TRBD1 might be the D (5 bases). V dropped 6 bases and J dropped 3 bases, with 17 bases sitting between them. Per the germline V gene, CDR1 is MNHNY and CDR2 is SVGAGI (reference sequence). This CDR3 has 15 residues.

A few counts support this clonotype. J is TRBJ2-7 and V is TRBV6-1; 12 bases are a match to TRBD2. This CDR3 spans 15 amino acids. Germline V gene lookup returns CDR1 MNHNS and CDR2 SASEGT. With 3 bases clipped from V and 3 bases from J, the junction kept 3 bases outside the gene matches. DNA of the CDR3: TGTGCCAGCAGTGATAAGACTAGCGGGAGCTACGAGCAGTACTTC. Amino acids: CASSDKTSGSYEQYF.

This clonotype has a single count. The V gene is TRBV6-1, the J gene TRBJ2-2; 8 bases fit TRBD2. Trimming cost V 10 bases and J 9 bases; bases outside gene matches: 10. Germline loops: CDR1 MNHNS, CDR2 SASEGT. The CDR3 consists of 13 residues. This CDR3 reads CATSGGVSRELFF. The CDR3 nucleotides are TGTGCCACCTCGGGGGGGGTGAGCAGGGAGCTGTTTTTT.

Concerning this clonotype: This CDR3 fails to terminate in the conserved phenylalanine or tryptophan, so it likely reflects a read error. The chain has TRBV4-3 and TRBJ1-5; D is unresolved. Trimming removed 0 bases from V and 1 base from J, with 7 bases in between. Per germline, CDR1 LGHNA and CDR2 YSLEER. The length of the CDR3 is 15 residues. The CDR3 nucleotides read TGCGCCAGCAGCCAAGATACCGGGAGCAATCAGCCCCAGCATCTT. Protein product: CASSQDTGSNQPQHL.

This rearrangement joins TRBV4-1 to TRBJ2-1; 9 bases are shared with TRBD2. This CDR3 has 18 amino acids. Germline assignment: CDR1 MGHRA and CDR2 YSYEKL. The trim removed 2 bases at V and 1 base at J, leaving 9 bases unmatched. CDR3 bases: TGCGCCAGCAGCCAACCACTAGCGGGCCGGTTTTCCTACAATGAGCAGTTCTTC. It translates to CASSQPLAGRFSYNEQFF.

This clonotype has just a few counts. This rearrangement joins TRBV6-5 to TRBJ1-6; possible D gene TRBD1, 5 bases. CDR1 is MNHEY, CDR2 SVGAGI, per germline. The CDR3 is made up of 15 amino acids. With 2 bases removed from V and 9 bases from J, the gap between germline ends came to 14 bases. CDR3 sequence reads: CASSYNQGGFSPLHF. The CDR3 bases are TGTGCCAGCAGTTACAACCAGGGAGGCTTTTCACCCCTCCACTTT.

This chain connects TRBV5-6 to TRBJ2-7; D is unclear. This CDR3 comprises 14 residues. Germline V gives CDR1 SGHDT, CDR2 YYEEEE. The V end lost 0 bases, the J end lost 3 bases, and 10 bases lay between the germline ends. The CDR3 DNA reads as TGTGCCAGCAGCTTGGTTTCCCTATACTACGAGCAGTACTTC. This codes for CASSLVSLYYEQYF. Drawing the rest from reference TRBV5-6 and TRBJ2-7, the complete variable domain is DAGVTQSPTHLIKTRGQQVTLRCSPKSGHDTVSWYQQALGQGPQFIFQYYEEEERQRGNFPDRFSGHQFPNYSSELNVNALLLGDSALYLCASSLVSLYYEQYFGPGTRLTVT.

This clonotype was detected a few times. The CDR3 DNA reads as TGTGCCAGCAGTTCCGGACTAGCGGGGTACAATGAGCAGTTCTTC. Translating it yields CASSSGLAGYNEQFF. The chain combines TRBV6-5 with TRBJ2-1, with 12 bases identical to TRBD2. Germline V gene lookup returns CDR1 MNHEY and CDR2 SVGAGI. Losses at the gene ends were 4 bases for V and 4 bases for J; bases not matched to a gene: 2. The CDR3 loop spans 15 amino acids.

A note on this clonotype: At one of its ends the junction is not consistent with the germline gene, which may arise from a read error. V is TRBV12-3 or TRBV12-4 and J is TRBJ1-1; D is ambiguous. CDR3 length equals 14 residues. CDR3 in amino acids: CASSLKLRNTEAFF. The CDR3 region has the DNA TGTGCTAGCAGTTTAAAGCTAAGGAACACTGAAGCTTTCTTT.

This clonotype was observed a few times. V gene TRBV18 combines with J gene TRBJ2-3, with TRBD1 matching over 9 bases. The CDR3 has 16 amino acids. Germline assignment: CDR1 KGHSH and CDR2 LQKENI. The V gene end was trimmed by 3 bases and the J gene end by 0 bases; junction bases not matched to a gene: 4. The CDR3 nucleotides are TGTGCCAGCTCACCTTCCGGGACAGGGAGCACAGATACGCAGTATTTT. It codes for CASSPSGTGSTDTQYF.

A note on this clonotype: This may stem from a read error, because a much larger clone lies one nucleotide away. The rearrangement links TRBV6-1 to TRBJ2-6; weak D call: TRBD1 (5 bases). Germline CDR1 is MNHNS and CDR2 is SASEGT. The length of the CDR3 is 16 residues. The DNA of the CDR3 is TGTGCCAGCAGGACGGGCTACAGCTCTGGGGCCAACGTCCCGACTTTC. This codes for CASRTGYSSGANVPTF.

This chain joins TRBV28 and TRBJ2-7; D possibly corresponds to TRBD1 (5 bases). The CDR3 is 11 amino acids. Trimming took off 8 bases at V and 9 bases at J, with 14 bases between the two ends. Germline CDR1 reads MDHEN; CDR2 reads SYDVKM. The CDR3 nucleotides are TGTGCCAGCGGCGAGTGGGGCGGGCAGTACTTC. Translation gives CASGEWGGQYF.

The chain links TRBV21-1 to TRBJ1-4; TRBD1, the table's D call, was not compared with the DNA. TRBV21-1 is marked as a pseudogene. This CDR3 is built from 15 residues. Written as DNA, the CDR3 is TGTGCCAGCAGCCGGAACAGGGTCAGGAATGAAAAACTGTTTTTT. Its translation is CASSRNRVRNEKLFF.

The CDR3 region is CASSSGGWTNEKLFF. In DNA form, the CDR3 reads TGTGCCAGCAGTTCAGGGGGCTGGACTAATGAAAAACTGTTTTTT. The V gene is TRBV28, the J gene TRBJ1-4, with 8 bases matching TRBD1. Trimming removed 4 bases from V and 2 bases from J; junction bases left unmatched: 3. Germline CDR1 MDHEN, CDR2 SYDVKM. CDR3 length equals 15 residues.

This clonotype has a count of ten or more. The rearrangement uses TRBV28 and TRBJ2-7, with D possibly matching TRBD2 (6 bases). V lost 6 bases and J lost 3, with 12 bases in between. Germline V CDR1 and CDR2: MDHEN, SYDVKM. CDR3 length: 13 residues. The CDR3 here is CASRPVTSYEQYF. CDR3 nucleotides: TGTGCCAGCAGGCCCGTGACTAGCTACGAGCAGTACTTC.

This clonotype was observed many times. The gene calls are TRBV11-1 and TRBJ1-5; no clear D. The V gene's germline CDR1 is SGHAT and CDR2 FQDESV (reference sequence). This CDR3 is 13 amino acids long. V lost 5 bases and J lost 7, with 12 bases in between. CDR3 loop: CASSLQPEQPQHF. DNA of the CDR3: TGTGCCAGCAGCCTTCAGCCGGAACAGCCCCAGCATTTT.

The CDR3 nucleotides read TGTGCCAGCAGCCAAGACGTGGGGCGGTCCTCCTACAATGAGCAGTTCTTC. This encodes CASSQDVGRSSYNEQFF. This rearrangement joins TRBV4-2 to TRBJ2-1, with D perhaps TRBD1 (5 bases). This CDR3 is 17 amino acids long. Germline CDR1 LGHNA, CDR2 YNFKEQ. The germline V and J ends were trimmed by 0 bases and 0 bases, with 12 bases remaining between them.

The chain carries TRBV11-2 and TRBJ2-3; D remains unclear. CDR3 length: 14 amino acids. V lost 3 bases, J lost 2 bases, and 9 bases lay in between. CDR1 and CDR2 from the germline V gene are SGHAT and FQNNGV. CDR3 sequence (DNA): TGTGCCAGCAGCTTTAGGGATTTCACAGATACGCAGTATTTT. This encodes CASSFRDFTDTQYF.

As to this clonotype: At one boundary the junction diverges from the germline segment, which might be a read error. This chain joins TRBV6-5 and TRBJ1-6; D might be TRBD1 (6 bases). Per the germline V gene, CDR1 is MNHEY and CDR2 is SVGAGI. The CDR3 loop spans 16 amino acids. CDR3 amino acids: CASGYSSPGADSPLHF. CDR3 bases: TGTGCCAGCGGTTACTCGAGTCCGGGGGCTGATTCACCCCTCCACTTT.

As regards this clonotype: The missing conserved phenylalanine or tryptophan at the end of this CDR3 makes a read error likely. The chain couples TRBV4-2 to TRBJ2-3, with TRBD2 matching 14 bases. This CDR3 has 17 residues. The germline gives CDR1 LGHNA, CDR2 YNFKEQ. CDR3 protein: CVSSQLGLAGAGDTQYL. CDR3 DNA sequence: TGCGTCAGCAGCCAATTGGGACTAGCGGGAGCGGGAGATACGCAGTATCTT.

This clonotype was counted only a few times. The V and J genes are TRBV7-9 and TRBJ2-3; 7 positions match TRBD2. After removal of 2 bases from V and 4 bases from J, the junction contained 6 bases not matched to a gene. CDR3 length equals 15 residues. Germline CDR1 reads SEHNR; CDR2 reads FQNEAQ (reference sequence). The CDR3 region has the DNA TGTGCCAGCAGCTTAAAAGCGGGAACCCCAGATACGCAGTATTTT. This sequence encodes CASSLKAGTPDTQYF.